The table lists the clone carrying this T cell receptor (beta chain) with many counts. Antigen unknown. The CDR3 covers 16 residues. Germline V gene data show CDR1 as KGHSH and CDR2 as LQKENI. Trimming left V 1 base short and J 2 bases short, with 13 bases between. Construction of the TCR beta libraries employed iRepertoire HTBI primers in conjunction with Arm-PCR of CDR3 regions. Each CDR3 protein gets one entry after TCRdb re-called the multiplex PCR reads with MiXCR. The table lists 450,000 to 600,000 distinct CDR3 sequences, under 20% of them singletons. These data come from a study of regulatory T cells in long-lasting Graves disease. Study as a whole: Recently diagnosed Graves' patients had received antithyroid drugs for under 3 months. Study-wide findings and caveats: What was studied was peripheral blood only, and not thyroid tissue. Segments TRBV28, TRBJ1-2 and TRBJ2-5 showed preferential usage in persistent disease.

The time point denotes: newly diagnosed GD, antithyroid drugs for less than 3 months. Following extraction of RNA from PBMCs, that RNA was used to make the TCR library. This sample also appeared in a second study, on T cells in Graves' hyperthyroidism and ophthalmopathy.

The sample in question was peripheral blood mononuclear cells (PBMCs), obtained at new diagnosis, from a patient treated with antithyroid drugs. This TCR was sampled from a man between 35 and 55 years old with Graves disease. The chain recombines TRBV18 with TRBJ2-3; maybe TRBD2 (6 bases). This CDR3 is CASSPRRATLTDTQYF. CDR3 coding DNA: TGTGCCAGCTCACCACGGAGGGCGACTCTCACAGATACGCAGTATTTT.